These T cell receptor beta chains were read from a single sample in a study of T cell repertoires in cytomegalovirus infection. TCRdb used MiXCR to reprocess the reads, holding one entry per CDR3 protein. The sample has some 300,000 distinct CDR3 sequences, 8% to 10% seen once; the top ten hold less than 3%. Sequencing input: PBMCs. The receptors here all came from a human donor in good health (CMV status not recorded). Some clones in this sample may be carry-over from other donors' samples. CDR3s include the opening cysteine and the closing phenylalanine or tryptophan. D genes are given only for firm matches. Size is omitted from some rows. Given values are once, few, many or a class for expanded clones.

v_call: TRBV7-9
d_call: .
j_call: TRBJ2-7
clone_size: many
cdr3_aa: CASSLAWANDEQYF
cdr3_nt: TGTGCCAGCAGCTTAGCTTGGGCGAACGACGAGCAGTACTTC

v_call: TRBV20-1
d_call: .
j_call: TRBJ2-3
clone_size: .
cdr3_aa: CSARDISASTDTQYF
cdr3_nt: TGCAGTGCTAGAGATATTAGCGCGTCCACAGATACGCAGTATTTT

v_call: TRBV6-2/TRBV6-3
d_call: TRBD1
j_call: TRBJ1-1
clone_size: few
cdr3_aa: CASSRDRATNTEAFF
cdr3_nt: TGTGCCAGCAGTCGGGACAGGGCTACTAACACTGAAGCTTTCTTT

v_call: TRBV28
d_call: TRBD1
j_call: TRBJ1-6
clone_size: many
cdr3_aa: CASRGDRGPNSPLHF
cdr3_nt: TGTGCCAGCAGGGGGGACAGGGGTCCCAATTCACCCCTCCACTTT

v_call: TRBV6-5
d_call: .
j_call: TRBJ2-2
clone_size: many
cdr3_aa: CASSYAKGFTGELFF
cdr3_nt: TGTGCCAGCAGTTACGCGAAGGGGTTCACCGGGGAGCTGTTTTTT

v_call: TRBV20-1
d_call: .
j_call: TRBJ2-1
clone_size: many
cdr3_aa: CSAHRRGRVSYNEQFF
cdr3_nt: TGCAGTGCCCACCGACGGGGGCGGGTATCCTACAATGAGCAGTTCTTC

v_call: TRBV5-1
d_call: .
j_call: TRBJ1-4
clone_size: .
cdr3_aa: CASTIGGTSTNEKLFF
cdr3_nt: TGCGCCAGCACCATCGGGGGGACCTCGACTAATGAAAAACTGTTTTTT

v_call: TRBV29-1
d_call: .
j_call: TRBJ2-5
clone_size: .
cdr3_aa: CSVAGSRSAALQETQYF
cdr3_nt: TGCAGCGTTGCCGGATCGAGGTCAGCGGCGTTACAAGAGACCCAGTACTTC

v_call: TRBV20-1
d_call: TRBD2
j_call: TRBJ2-5
clone_size: few
cdr3_aa: CSARDVAGVQETQYF
cdr3_nt: TGCAGTGCTAGAGATGTAGCGGGGGTTCAAGAGACCCAGTACTTC

v_call: TRBV29-1
d_call: TRBD1
j_call: TRBJ1-2
clone_size: .
cdr3_aa: CSVGNPGGYGYTF
cdr3_nt: TGCAGCGTTGGAAACCCAGGGGGCTATGGCTACACCTTC

v_call: TRBV10-3
d_call: TRBD1
j_call: TRBJ2-7
clone_size: many
cdr3_aa: CAISFKGATVLEQYF
cdr3_nt: TGTGCCATCAGTTTTAAGGGGGCCACCGTTTTGGAGCAGTACTTC

v_call: TRBV10-3
d_call: TRBD1
j_call: TRBJ2-1
clone_size: few
cdr3_aa: CAISGQGAYNEQFF
cdr3_nt: TGTGCCATCAGTGGACAGGGGGCCTACAATGAGCAGTTCTTC

v_call: TRBV5-4
d_call: .
j_call: TRBJ2-2
clone_size: .
cdr3_aa: CASSLSSTGELFF
cdr3_nt: TGTGCCAGCAGCTTGAGCAGTACCGGGGAGCTGTTTTTT

v_call: TRBV20-1
d_call: TRBD1
j_call: TRBJ1-1
clone_size: many
cdr3_aa: CSARGGQGTTEAFF
cdr3_nt: TGCAGTGCTAGAGGGGGACAGGGAACCACTGAAGCTTTCTTT

v_call: TRBV20-1
d_call: TRBD1
j_call: TRBJ1-5
clone_size: few
cdr3_aa: CSAIRQGILVGQPQHF
cdr3_nt: TGCAGTGCAATCAGACAGGGAATTTTAGTCGGGCAGCCCCAGCATTTT

v_call: TRBV12-3/TRBV12-4
d_call: .
j_call: TRBJ1-1
clone_size: many
cdr3_aa: CASSLRRFETEAFF
cdr3_nt: TGTGCCAGCAGTTTAAGGCGGTTTGAAACTGAAGCTTTCTTT

v_call: TRBV4-2
d_call: .
j_call: TRBJ2-7
clone_size: many
cdr3_aa: CASSQENGRPYF
cdr3_nt: TGTGCCAGCAGCCAAGAAAACGGCCGGCCGTACTTC

v_call: TRBV6-1
d_call: .
j_call: TRBJ1-6
clone_size: many
cdr3_aa: CASSTGGQASSYNSPLHF
cdr3_nt: TGTGCCAGCAGTACAGGAGGGCAGGCGAGCTCCTATAATTCACCCCTCCACTTT

v_call: TRBV6-5
d_call: TRBD1
j_call: TRBJ1-2
clone_size: many
cdr3_aa: CASSYSGQGLAGYTF
cdr3_nt: TGTGCCAGCAGTTACTCGGGACAGGGTTTGGCTGGCTACACCTTC

v_call: TRBV6-1
d_call: TRBD2
j_call: TRBJ2-1
clone_size: many
cdr3_aa: CASTLLAGEVEQFF
cdr3_nt: TGTGCCAGCACCTTGCTAGCGGGGGAGGTTGAGCAGTTCTTC

v_call: TRBV27
d_call: .
j_call: TRBJ2-7
clone_size: .
cdr3_aa: CASSWGNSYEQYF
cdr3_nt: TGTGCCAGCAGCTGGGGGAACTCCTACGAGCAGTACTTC

v_call: TRBV27
d_call: .
j_call: TRBJ2-1
clone_size: .
cdr3_aa: CASRDGPYNEQFF
cdr3_nt: TGTGCCAGCCGGGACGGACCCTACAATGAGCAGTTCTTC

v_call: TRBV28
d_call: TRBD2
j_call: TRBJ2-3
clone_size: .
cdr3_aa: CASSYLAGETDTQYF
cdr3_nt: TGTGCCAGCAGTTACCTAGCGGGGGAAACAGATACGCAGTATTTT

v_call: TRBV12-3/TRBV12-4
d_call: .
j_call: TRBJ2-7
clone_size: many
cdr3_aa: CASSLASPGEQYF
cdr3_nt: TGTGCCAGCAGTTTGGCTTCACCGGGGGAGCAGTACTTC

v_call: TRBV10-3
d_call: TRBD1
j_call: TRBJ1-6
clone_size: many
cdr3_aa: CAISTKGGSSYNSPLHF
cdr3_nt: TGTGCCATCAGCACTAAAGGGGGCAGCTCCTATAATTCACCCCTCCACTTT

v_call: TRBV7-2
d_call: .
j_call: TRBJ1-2
clone_size: .
cdr3_aa: CASSSDRGNYSYTF
cdr3_nt: TGTGCCAGCAGCTCAGACCGGGGGAACTATAGCTACACCTTT

v_call: TRBV20-1
d_call: .
j_call: TRBJ2-5
clone_size: few
cdr3_aa: CSAGRGVGETQYF
cdr3_nt: TGCAGTGCTGGCCGGGGAGTCGGCGAGACCCAGTACTTC

v_call: TRBV6-5
d_call: TRBD2
j_call: TRBJ2-1
clone_size: few
cdr3_aa: CASSYSILAGYNEQFF
cdr3_nt: TGTGCCAGCAGTTACTCGATTCTAGCGGGGTACAATGAGCAGTTCTTC

v_call: TRBV7-2
d_call: .
j_call: TRBJ1-5
clone_size: many
cdr3_aa: CASSPHSDQPQHF
cdr3_nt: TGTGCCAGCAGCCCTCATTCGGATCAGCCCCAGCATTTT

v_call: TRBV7-2
d_call: .
j_call: TRBJ2-2
clone_size: many
cdr3_aa: CASSLVWATGELFF
cdr3_nt: TGTGCCAGCAGCTTAGTTTGGGCGACCGGGGAGCTGTTTTTT

v_call: TRBV18
d_call: .
j_call: TRBJ1-2
clone_size: few
cdr3_aa: CASSPATSLLYGYTF
cdr3_nt: TGTGCCAGCTCACCAGCAACGAGCCTCCTCTATGGCTACACCTTC

v_call: TRBV29-1
d_call: .
j_call: TRBJ1-1
clone_size: .
cdr3_aa: CSVRGGRDTEAFF
cdr3_nt: TGCAGCGTCCGTGGAGGGAGGGACACTGAAGCTTTCTTT

v_call: TRBV20-1
d_call: .
j_call: TRBJ2-3
clone_size: many
cdr3_aa: CSARDQLGTDTQYF
cdr3_nt: TGCAGTGCTAGGGATCAATTAGGCACAGATACGCAGTATTTT

v_call: TRBV11-1
d_call: TRBD1
j_call: TRBJ2-3
clone_size: many
cdr3_aa: CASSRGQFTDTQYF
cdr3_nt: TGTGCCAGCAGCCGGGGACAGTTCACAGATACGCAGTATTTT

v_call: TRBV10-3
d_call: TRBD1
j_call: TRBJ1-1
clone_size: few
cdr3_aa: CAISELTGENSEAFF
cdr3_nt: TGTGCCATCAGTGAGTTAACAGGGGAGAATTCTGAAGCTTTCTTT

v_call: TRBV20-1
d_call: .
j_call: TRBJ2-7
clone_size: few
cdr3_aa: CSASLDTSYEQYF
cdr3_nt: TGCAGTGCTAGCCTAGATACCTCCTACGAGCAGTACTTC

v_call: TRBV10-1
d_call: .
j_call: TRBJ2-5
clone_size: many
cdr3_aa: CASSEGGNKETQYF
cdr3_nt: TGCGCCAGCAGTGAGGGGGGCAACAAGGAGACCCAGTACTTC

v_call: TRBV19
d_call: TRBD1
j_call: TRBJ1-5
clone_size: .
cdr3_aa: CASSIWDSLRNQPQHF
cdr3_nt: TGTGCCAGTAGTATATGGGACAGCCTTCGGAATCAGCCCCAGCATTTT

v_call: TRBV6-4
d_call: .
j_call: TRBJ2-3
clone_size: .
cdr3_aa: CASSETHTFWSTDTQYF
cdr3_nt: TGTGCCAGCAGTGAAACACATACCTTTTGGAGCACAGATACGCAGTATTTT

v_call: TRBV12-3/TRBV12-4
d_call: TRBD2
j_call: TRBJ2-7
clone_size: .
cdr3_aa: CASSSRFTSGGALSYEQYF
cdr3_nt: TGTGCCAGCAGCTCGAGATTTACTAGCGGGGGAGCCCTCTCCTACGAGCAGTACTTC

v_call: TRBV7-9
d_call: .
j_call: TRBJ2-1
clone_size: many
cdr3_aa: CASSLGLTNEQFF
cdr3_nt: TGTGCCAGCAGCTTGGGACTCACTAATGAGCAGTTCTTC

v_call: TRBV10-3
d_call: .
j_call: TRBJ1-1
clone_size: .
cdr3_aa: CAISRGGEDEAFF
cdr3_nt: TGTGCCATCAGTAGAGGGGGAGAGGATGAAGCTTTCTTT